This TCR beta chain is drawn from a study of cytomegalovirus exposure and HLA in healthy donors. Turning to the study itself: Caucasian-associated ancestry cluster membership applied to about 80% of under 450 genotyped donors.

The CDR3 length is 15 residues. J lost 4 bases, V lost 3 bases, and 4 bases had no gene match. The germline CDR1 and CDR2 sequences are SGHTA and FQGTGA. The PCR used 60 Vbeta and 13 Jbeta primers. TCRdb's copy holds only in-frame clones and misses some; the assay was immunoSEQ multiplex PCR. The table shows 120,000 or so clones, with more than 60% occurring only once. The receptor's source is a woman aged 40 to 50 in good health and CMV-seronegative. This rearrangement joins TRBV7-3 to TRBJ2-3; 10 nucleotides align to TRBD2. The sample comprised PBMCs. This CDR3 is CASSFSGGAADTQYF. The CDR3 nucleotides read TGTGCCAGCAGCTTCAGCGGGGGGGCGGCAGATACGCAGTATTTT.